The 2 T cell receptor beta chains below were found in one sample sequenced in a study of cytomegalovirus exposure and HLA in healthy donors. TCRdb keeps only in-frame clones here, not all; method: immunoSEQ multiplex PCR. In the table there are about 140,000 clones, 70% to 90% of which are singletons. The sequencing input was PBMCs. The receptors were sampled from a young woman in good health and CMV-seropositive.

This clone has just a few counts. This rearrangement joins TRBV7-6 to TRBJ1-5; D ambiguous. The CDR3 has 12 amino acids. V lost 6 bases to trimming and J lost 7 bases, with 10 bases between them. Germline-derived CDR1 and CDR2 are SGHVS and FNYEAQ. The CDR3 sequence: CASRPRRQPQHF. For the CDR3, the DNA is TGTGCCAGCAGGCCGCGGAGACAGCCCCAGCATTTT.

V usage is TRBV28 and J usage is TRBJ2-2, with D possibly matching TRBD1 (6 bases). CDR1 is MDHEN and CDR2 is SYDVKM in the germline V gene. V dropped 10 bases and J dropped 0 bases, with 12 bases sitting between them. The CDR3 runs 14 residues. The CDR3 DNA is TGTGCCACCGGACAGTTCGCGAACACCGGGGAGCTGTTTTTT. Residues: CATGQFANTGELFF.